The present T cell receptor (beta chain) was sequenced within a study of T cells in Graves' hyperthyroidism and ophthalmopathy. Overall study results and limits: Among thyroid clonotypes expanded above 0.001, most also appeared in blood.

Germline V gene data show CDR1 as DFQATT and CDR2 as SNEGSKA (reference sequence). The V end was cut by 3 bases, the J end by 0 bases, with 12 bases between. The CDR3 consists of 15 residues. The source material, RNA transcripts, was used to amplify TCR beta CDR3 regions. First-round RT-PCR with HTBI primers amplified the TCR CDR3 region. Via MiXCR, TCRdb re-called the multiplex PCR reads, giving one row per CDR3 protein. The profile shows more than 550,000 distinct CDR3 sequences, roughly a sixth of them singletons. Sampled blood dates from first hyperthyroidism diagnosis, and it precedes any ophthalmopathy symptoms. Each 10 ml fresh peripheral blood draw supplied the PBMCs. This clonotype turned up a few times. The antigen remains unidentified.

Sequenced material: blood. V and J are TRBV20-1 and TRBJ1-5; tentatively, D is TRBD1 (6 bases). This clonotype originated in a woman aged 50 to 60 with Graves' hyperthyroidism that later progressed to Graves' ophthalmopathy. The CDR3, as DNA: TGCAGTGCTAGCGGGGGGCAGTTTAGCAATCAGCCCCAGCATTTT. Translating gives CSASGGQFSNQPQHF.